This TCR beta chain was profiled in a study of beta chain features in type 1 diabetes. Study-wide findings and caveats: Moderate yet significant TCRB CDR3 shortening was seen in Type 1 diabetes patients in all four CD4+ subsets.

Germline V gene data show CDR1 as SNHLY and CDR2 as FYNNEI. CDR3 length equals 16 residues. Trimming removed 6 bases at V and 4 bases at J, with 19 bases between. A word on this clone: Its antigen is still unknown.

The study reverse transcribed the entire isolated RNA, so it sequenced expressed TCRB transcripts. For naive, central memory and regulatory T cell samples, reads averaged roughly 3.7 million. Method: immunoSEQ multiplex PCR; TCRdb's copy keeps in-frame clones and lacks some. The sample lists about 710,000 clones, about an eighth occurring once. The V call is TRBV2, the J call TRBJ2-1, with a weak D call TRBD1 (6 bases). Sequences were obtained from naive CD4+ T cells from blood. The sequence was collected from a man younger than 30 with type 1 diabetes. In DNA, the CDR3 is TGTGCCAGCAGCTTGTTCAGGGGCGACAGTTACAATGAGCAGTTCTTC. Residues: CASSLFRGDSYNEQFF.